This T cell receptor beta chain was profiled in a study of blood T cells in healthy people across ages. Using a J-beta primer mix together with a sample-barcoded 5' primer, a second PCR was run for roughly 7 to 12 cycles. One entry per CDR3 protein, called by TCRdb with MiXCR from the 5' RACE reads. The data show 700,000 to 800,000 distinct CDR3 sequences, roughly 41% seen once. V lost 0 bases and J 5 bases, leaving 14 bases between the germline ends. CDR1 is DFQATT and CDR2 is SNEGSKA in the germline V gene (reference sequence). This CDR3 region has 15 residues. This clonotype was counted once. This TCR was sampled from a woman aged 55-75 years in good health. Specimen: blood. This sequence joins TRBV20-1 and TRBJ2-1, with a weak D call TRBD2 (5 bases). The CDR3 DNA sequence: TGCAGTGCTAGAGATCATCTAGCCCCGAACAATGAGCAGTTCTTC. Residues: CSARDHLAPNNEQFF.